The sequence of this T cell receptor beta chain was determined in a study of control samples from healthy donors and cancer patients. Data came from immunoSEQ multiplex PCR; TCRdb stores just in-frame clones and leaves some out. The sample lists about 92,000 clones; around 82% were seen once. CDR1 is MGHRA, CDR2 YSYEKL, per germline. The V gene lost 0 bases and the J gene lost 3 bases, with 14 bases spanning the gap. There are 16 residues in the CDR3. This sequence was found in a woman in her fifties or sixties in good health. The specimen was blood. The chain carries TRBV4-1 and TRBJ1-2; a possible D gene is TRBD1 (6 bases). The CDR3 coding sequence is TGCGCCAGCAGCCAAGACCCAGCGGGGGCGGACTATGGCTACACCTTC. This sequence encodes CASSQDPAGADYGYTF.